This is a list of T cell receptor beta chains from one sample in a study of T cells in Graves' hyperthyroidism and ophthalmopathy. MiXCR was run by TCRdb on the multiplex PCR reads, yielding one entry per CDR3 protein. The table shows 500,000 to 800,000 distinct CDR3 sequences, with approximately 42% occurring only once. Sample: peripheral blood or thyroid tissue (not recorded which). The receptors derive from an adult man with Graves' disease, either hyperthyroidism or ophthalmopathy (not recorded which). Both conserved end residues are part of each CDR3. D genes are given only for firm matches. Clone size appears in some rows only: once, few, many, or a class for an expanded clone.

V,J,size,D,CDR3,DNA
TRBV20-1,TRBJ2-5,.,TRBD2,CSAQVAGGRGGSRETQYF,TGCAGTGCCCAGGTGGCGGGGGGGCGTGGCGGGTCGAGAGAGACCCAGTACTTC
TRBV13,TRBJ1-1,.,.,CASSQVNLDPANTEAFF,TGTGCCAGCAGCCAAGTCAACCTGGACCCGGCCAACACTGAAGCTTTCTTT
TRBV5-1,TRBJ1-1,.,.,CASSLNSVNTEAFF,TGCGCCAGCAGCTTGAACAGCGTGAACACTGAAGCTTTCTTT
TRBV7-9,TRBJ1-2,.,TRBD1,CASRLTGDGGYTF,TGTGCCAGCAGGCTGACAGGGGATGGAGGCTACACCTTC
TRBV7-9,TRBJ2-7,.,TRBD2,CASRLEGGGDYEQYF,TGTGCCAGCAGATTAGAGGGTGGGGGGGACTACGAGCAGTACTTC
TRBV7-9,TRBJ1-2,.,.,CAIFRGLLHGYTF,TGTGCCATATTTAGGGGTCTGCTCCATGGCTACACCTTC
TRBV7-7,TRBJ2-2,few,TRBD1,CASSSGQGNTGELFF,TGTGCTAGCAGCTCCGGACAGGGGAACACCGGGGAGCTGTTTTTT
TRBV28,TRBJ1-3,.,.,CASSLKNSGNTIYF,TGTGCCAGCAGTTTAAAGAACTCTGGAAACACCATATATTTT
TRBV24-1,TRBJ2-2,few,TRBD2,CATSETGTSATGELFF,TGTGCCACCAGTGAAACCGGGACTAGCGCCACCGGGGAGCTGTTTTTT
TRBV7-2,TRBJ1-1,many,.,CASSLERLNTEAFF,TGTGCCAGCAGCTTAGAACGGTTGAACACTGAAGCTTTCTTT
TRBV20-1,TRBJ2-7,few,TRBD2,CSATPSSGDYEQYF,TGCAGTGCTACACCTTCTAGCGGAGACTACGAGCAGTACTTC
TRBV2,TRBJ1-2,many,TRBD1,CASSEMGTGYGYTF,TGTGCCAGCAGTGAAATGGGGACAGGATATGGCTACACCTTC
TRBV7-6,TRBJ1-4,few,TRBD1,CASSLSQGQNEKLFF,TGTGCCAGCAGCTTATCACAGGGACAGAATGAAAAACTGTTTTTT
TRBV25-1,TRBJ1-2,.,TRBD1,CARLTGASYGYTF,TGTGCTAGACTCACAGGGGCGAGCTATGGCTACACCTTC
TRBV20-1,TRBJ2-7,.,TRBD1,CSVRDRGHYEQYF,TGCAGTGTCCGGGACAGGGGTCACTACGAGCAGTACTTC
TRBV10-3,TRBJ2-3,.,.,CAIRDTGYTDTQYF,TGTGCCATCCGTGACACGGGGTACACAGATACGCAGTATTTT
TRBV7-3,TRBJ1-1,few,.,CASSLYGQQNTEAFF,TGTGCCAGCAGCTTATATGGACAGCAGAACACTGAAGCTTTCTTT
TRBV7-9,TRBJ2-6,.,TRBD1,CASSLLQGSPSGANVLTF,TGTGCCAGCAGCTTGCTACAGGGGAGCCCCTCTGGGGCCAACGTCCTGACTTTC
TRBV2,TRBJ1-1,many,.,CASSELTMNTEAFF,TGTGCCAGCAGTGAACTGACTATGAACACTGAAGCTTTCTTT
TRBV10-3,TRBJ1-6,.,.,CAISGPGDNSPLHF,TGTGCCATCAGTGGGCCGGGCGATAATTCACCCCTCCACTTT
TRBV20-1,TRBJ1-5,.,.,CSARDQRNQPQHF,TGCAGTGCTAGAGATCAGAGAAATCAGCCCCAGCACTTT
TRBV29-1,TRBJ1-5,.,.,CSEGVAQPQHF,TGCAGCGAGGGTGTAGCTCAGCCCCAGCATTTT
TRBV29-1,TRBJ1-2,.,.,CSGDGGNGYTF,TGCAGCGGTGACGGTGGAAATGGCTACACCTTC
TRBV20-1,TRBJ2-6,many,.,CSAREGSGANVLTF,TGCAGTGCTAGAGAAGGGAGCGGGGCCAACGTCCTGACTTTC
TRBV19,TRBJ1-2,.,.,CASSSGSRDTF,TGTGCCAGTAGTTCCGGGTCTCGGGACACCTTC
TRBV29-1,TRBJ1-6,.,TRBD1,CSVTVRGRSNSPLHF,TGCAGCGTGACCGTCAGGGGGCGTAGTAATTCACCCCTCCACTTT
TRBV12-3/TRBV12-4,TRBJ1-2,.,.,CASSYSTHGVYGYTF,TGTGCCAGCAGTTACTCAACCCACGGAGTGTATGGCTACACCTTC
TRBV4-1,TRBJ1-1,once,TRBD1,CASRSTWDSEGGTEAFF,TGCGCCAGCAGGTCCACCTGGGACAGTGAGGGGGGCACTGAAGCTTTCTTT
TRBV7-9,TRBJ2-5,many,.,CASSLEATRETQYF,TGTGCCAGCAGCTTAGAAGCGACCCGGGAGACCCAGTACTTC
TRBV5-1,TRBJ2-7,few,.,CASSLAIGLNYEQYF,TGCGCCAGCAGCTTGGCAATCGGCTTAAACTACGAGCAGTACTTC
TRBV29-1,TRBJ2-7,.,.,CSGRVFQYEQYF,TGCAGCGGGAGAGTCTTTCAGTACGAGCAGTACTTC
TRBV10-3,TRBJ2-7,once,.,CATREGGRYEQYF,TGTGCCACCAGGGAGGGGGGCAGGTACGAGCAGTACTTC
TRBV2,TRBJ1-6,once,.,CASSGGVASYNSPLHF,TGTGCCAGCAGTGGTGGTGTAGCGTCCTATAATTCACCCCTCCACTTT
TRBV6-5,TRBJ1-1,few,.,CASSYRGGDSEAFF,TGTGCCAGCAGTTACCGAGGTGGCGACTCTGAAGCTTTCTTT
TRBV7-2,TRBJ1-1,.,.,CASSLGGGVSTEAFF,TGTGCCAGCAGCTTAGGGGGAGGGGTCAGCACTGAAGCTTTCTTT
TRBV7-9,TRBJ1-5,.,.,CASSLAAGGNQPQHF,TGTGCCAGCAGCTTAGCCGCAGGGGGCAATCAGCCCCAGCATTTT
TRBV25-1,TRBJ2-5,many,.,CASSVSGAGTQYF,TGTGCCAGCAGTGTTTCAGGCGCTGGGACCCAGTACTTC
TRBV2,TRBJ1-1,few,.,CASSYSTETEAFF,TGTGCCAGCAGTTACTCGACAGAGACTGAAGCTTTCTTT
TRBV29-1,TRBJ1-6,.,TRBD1,CSVRTGYTLHF,TGCAGCGTTAGGACAGGGTATACCCTCCACTTT
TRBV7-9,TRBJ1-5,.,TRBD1,CASSPTGGSRQPQHF,TGTGCCAGCAGCCCGACAGGGGGTTCGAGACAGCCCCAGCATTTT
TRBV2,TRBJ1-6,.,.,CASSLRSGVNSPLHF,TGTGCCAGCAGCCTAAGATCAGGGGTGAATTCACCCCTCCACTTT
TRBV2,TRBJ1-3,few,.,CASSYDGGAAGNTIYF,TGTGCCAGCAGTTACGACGGGGGCGCTGCTGGAAACACCATATATTTT
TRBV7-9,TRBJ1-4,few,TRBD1,CASSLRQGDAAANEKLFF,TGTGCCAGCAGCCTACGACAGGGGGACGCTGCGGCTAATGAAAAACTGTTTTTT
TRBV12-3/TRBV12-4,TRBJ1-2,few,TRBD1,CASSSPNRGHGYTF,TGCGCCAGCAGCTCCCCGAACAGGGGGCATGGCTACACCTTC
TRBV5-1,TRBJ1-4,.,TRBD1,CASSLTGGEGEKLFF,TGCGCCAGCAGCTTAACAGGGGGCGAGGGTGAAAAACTGTTTTTT